The clone carrying this T cell receptor beta chain came up a few times. Antigen: not known. The entry originates in a study of CD8 T cells in ankylosing spondylitis. Study-level findings and limits: What seemed typical of ankylosing spondylitis blood was a TCR beta motif built from roughly eight highly homologous variants. The clones that were linked to disease were reported to be significantly enriched in matched synovial fluid samples from ankylosing spondylitis patients.

Germline values: CDR1 LGHDT, CDR2 YNNKEL (reference sequence). V lost 3 bases and J 5 bases, leaving 16 bases between the germline ends. This CDR3 spans 15 amino acids. Libraries for TCR beta were made by quantitative 5'-RACE with molecular barcodes. TCRdb re-analysed the 5' RACE reads in MiXCR, keeping a single row per CDR3 protein. Of under 300,000 distinct CDR3 sequences in the sample, about 11% were seen once. The source is a male donor with ankylosing spondylitis or in good health (not recorded which). This chain links TRBV3-1 with TRBJ1-1, with D maybe TRBD1 (5 bases). The material sequenced was blood, either unsorted or a sorted T cell fraction (not recorded which). In nucleotides, the CDR3 is TGTGCCAGCAGCCACGAAATGAATAAGGGGACTGAAGCTTTCTTT. Its protein is CASSHEMNKGTEAFF.